This T cell receptor beta chain was profiled in a study of OX40 agonist ivuxolimab in advanced cancers. Only in-frame clones appear in the TCRdb table, and some are missing; sequencing was by immunoSEQ multiplex PCR. Of fewer than 85,000 clones in the sample, roughly 83% were seen once. This receptor was obtained from an adult with an advanced solid tumor such as melanoma, head and neck, liver or kidney cancer. The specimen comprised CD4+ or CD8+ T cells sorted from blood, sampled in a trial of the OX40 agonist ivuxolimab.

The CDR3, as DNA: TGCGCCAGCAGCCACTTACAGGGATATAGGGAAAAACTGTTTTTT. Translation: CASSHLQGYREKLFF. The genes are TRBV4-3 and TRBJ1-4; D possibly corresponds to TRBD1 (6 bases). This CDR3 comprises 15 residues. V lost 3 bases to trimming and J lost 8 bases, with 16 bases between them. The germline gives CDR1 LGHNA, CDR2 YSLEER.